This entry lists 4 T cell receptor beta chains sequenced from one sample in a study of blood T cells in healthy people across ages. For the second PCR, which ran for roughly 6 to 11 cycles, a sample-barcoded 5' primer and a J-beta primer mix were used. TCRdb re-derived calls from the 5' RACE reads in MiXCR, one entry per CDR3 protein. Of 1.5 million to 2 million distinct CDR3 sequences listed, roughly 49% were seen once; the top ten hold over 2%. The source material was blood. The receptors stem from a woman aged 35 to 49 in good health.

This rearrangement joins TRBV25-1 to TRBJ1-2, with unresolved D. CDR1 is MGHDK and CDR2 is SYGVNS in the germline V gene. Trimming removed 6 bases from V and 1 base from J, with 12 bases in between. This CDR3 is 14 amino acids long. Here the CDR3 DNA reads TGTGCCAGCAGAGCATCCGGGAATAACTATGGCTACACCTTC. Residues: CASRASGNNYGYTF.

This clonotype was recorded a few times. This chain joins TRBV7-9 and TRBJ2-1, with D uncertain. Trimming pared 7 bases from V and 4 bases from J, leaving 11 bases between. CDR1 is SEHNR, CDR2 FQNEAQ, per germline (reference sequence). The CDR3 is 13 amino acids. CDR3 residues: CASKNPRYNEQFF. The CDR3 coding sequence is TGTGCCAGCAAAAATCCTCGGTACAATGAGCAGTTCTTC.

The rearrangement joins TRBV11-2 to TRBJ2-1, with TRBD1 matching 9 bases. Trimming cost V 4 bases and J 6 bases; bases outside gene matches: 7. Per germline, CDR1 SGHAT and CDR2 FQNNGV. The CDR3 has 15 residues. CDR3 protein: CASSSVQGARNEQFF. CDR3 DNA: TGTGCCAGCAGCTCCGTACAGGGGGCGCGCAATGAGCAGTTCTTC.

The chain's CDR3 is CASSPGSMTDTQYF. The DNA for the CDR3 is TGTGCCAGCTCACCCGGAAGTATGACAGATACGCAGTATTTT. V and J are TRBV18 and TRBJ2-3; D unclear. Germline CDR1 reads KGHSH; CDR2 reads LQKENI. With 3 bases removed from V and 3 bases from J, the gap between germline ends came to 10 bases. This CDR3 spans 14 amino acids.